This TCR beta chain stems from a study of blood T cell repertoires in COVID-19. Trimming left V 5 bases short and J 2 bases short, with 18 bases between. CDR1 and CDR2 (germline): SGHVS, FNYEAQ. This CDR3 has 16 residues. Clones were read by immunoSEQ multiplex PCR, and TCRdb kept only the in-frame ones, dropping some. The sample consists of 230,000 or so clones, around 84% of them appearing once. This clonotype originated in a man in his forties who had recovered from COVID-19. Sequences were obtained from peripheral blood. The chain has TRBV7-6 and TRBJ2-5; maybe TRBD2 (7 bases). For the CDR3, the DNA is TGTGCCAGCAGCCCGAGGGGGGGTTTAGGGCAAGAGACCCAGTACTTC. This sequence encodes CASSPRGGLGQETQYF.